This T cell receptor (beta chain) was sequenced for a study of blood T cells in healthy people across ages. A second PCR, run for about 6 to 12 cycles, used a sample-barcoded 5' primer plus a J-beta primer mix. TCRdb re-analysed the 5' RACE reads in MiXCR, keeping a single row per CDR3 protein. The profile shows some 760,000 distinct CDR3 sequences, about 25% of them singletons. This clonotype was observed a handful of times. Its antigen is not known. Study results and limitations: Investigators treated diversity estimates from one million T cells as underestimates.

Each donor supplied about 9.6 milliliters of peripheral blood. These data were likewise used in another study, on T cells of mothers and their children. That source adds: A few healthy Caucasian mothers served as donors, and their six children did as well.

Material for sequencing was blood. This receptor was taken from a boy between 10 and 17 years old in good health.

The CDR3 DNA reads as TGTGCCAGCAGCCAAGATCTGGTCGGGACAGCGAAGATGGAAAAACTGTTTTTT. Encoded protein: CASSQDLVGTAKMEKLFF. This chain uses TRBV4-2 with TRBJ1-4; 7 nucleotides line up with TRBD1. Germline CDR1 and CDR2: LGHNA and YNFKEQ. The CDR3 has 18 residues. J gave up 8 bases and V 0 bases, and 15 bases lay outside the gene matches.